Listed below are T cell receptor beta chains from one sample, sequenced in a study of blood T cell repertoires in COVID-19. Clones were sequenced by immunoSEQ multiplex PCR, and TCRdb holds only the in-frame ones, with some missing. The sample lists around 70,000 clones; roughly 84% were seen once. Input material: peripheral blood. The receptors come from a woman older than 75 with active or convalescent COVID-19. The CDR3 runs from the conserved cysteine through the conserved F or W. Each record gives: clone size, J gene, D gene, V gene, CDR3 protein, CDR3 DNA. D genes are given only for firm matches. The size entry is marked missing in some rows and otherwise reads once, few, many or a size class.

>.|TRBJ1-6|.|TRBV3-1/TRBV3-2
CASSHEGFLPNSPLHF
TGTGCCAGCAGCCATGAGGGTTTCCTTCCGAATTCACCCCTCCACTTT
>.|TRBJ1-2|.|TRBV3-1/TRBV3-2
CASSQDRARLNYGYTF
TGTGCCAGCAGCCAAGATCGAGCCAGGCTGAACTATGGCTACACCTTC
>once|TRBJ2-6|TRBD1|TRBV18
CASSTQSGGVMGANVLTF
TGTGCCAGCTCCACCCAGTCAGGGGGCGTAATGGGGGCCAACGTCCTGACTTTC
>few|TRBJ1-1|.|TRBV19
CASSIDLGQRMNTEAFF
TGTGCCAGTAGTATAGATCTCGGACAGAGGATGAACACTGAAGCTTTCTTT
>.|TRBJ2-7|.|TRBV18
CASSPSGGGASYEQYF
TGTGCCAGCTCACCCTCCGGAGGGGGGGCGTCCTACGAGCAGTACTTC
>.|TRBJ2-7|.|TRBV7-9
CASSLQQANSYEQYF
TGTGCCAGCAGCTTGCAACAGGCCAACTCCTACGAGCAGTACTTC
>.|TRBJ2-5|.|TRBV5-4
CASSRAPGTQYF
TGTGCCAGCAGCCGCGCACCGGGGACCCAGTACTTC
>.|TRBJ1-2|.|TRBV16
CASSQSDGGGFGYTF
TGTGCCAGCAGCCAATCGGATGGGGGGGGCTTTGGCTACACCTTC
>few|TRBJ2-1|TRBD1|TRBV2
CASSHGTGAVQRDNEQFF
TGTGCCAGCAGCCACGGGACAGGGGCCGTTCAGCGGGACAATGAGCAGTTCTTC
>.|TRBJ1-2|.|TRBV27
CASSLRGGPYGYTF
TGTGCCAGCAGTTTACGGGGGGGGCCTTATGGCTACACCTTC
>.|TRBJ2-1|TRBD2|TRBV15
CATSRERASGGNEQFF
TGTGCCACCAGCAGAGAAAGGGCTAGCGGGGGCAATGAGCAGTTCTTC
>.|TRBJ1-2|.|TRBV19
CASSIGLDGQTYGYTF
TGTGCCAGTAGTATAGGCCTGGACGGACAGACCTATGGCTACACCTTC
>.|TRBJ2-3|TRBD2|TRBV6-2/TRBV6-3
CASSLPTSGVASDTQCF
TGTGCCAGCAGTTTACCTACTAGCGGGGTTGCCTCAGATACGCAGTGTTTT
>.|TRBJ1-4|.|TRBV11-2
CASSPPGNEKLFF
TGTGCCAGCAGCCCCCCGGGGAATGAAAAACTGTTTTTT
>.|TRBJ2-1|.|TRBV10-1
CASSEQMGAWSEQFF
TGCGCCAGCAGTGAGCAGATGGGGGCCTGGAGTGAGCAGTTCTTC
>once|TRBJ1-5|.|TRBV5-1
CASSLGISGQPQHF
TGCGCCAGCAGCTTGGGGATTTCGGGGCAGCCCCAGCATTTT
>.|TRBJ1-3|.|TRBV13
CASSFDISGNTIYF
TGTGCCAGCAGTTTTGACATCTCAGGAAACACCATATATTTT
>.|TRBJ2-5|TRBD2|TRBV7-2
CASSKAGTSVPQYF
TGTGCCAGCAGCAAGGCAGGGACTAGCGTTCCCCAGTACTTC
>.|TRBJ2-2|.|TRBV4-3
CASSPTHGGARGTGELFF
TGCGCCAGCAGCCCTACACATGGCGGAGCCCGCGGCACCGGGGAGCTGTTTTTT
>.|TRBJ2-5|TRBD2|TRBV11-1
CASSLRAGQETQYF
TGTGCCAGCAGCTTAAGAGCGGGGCAAGAGACCCAGTACTTC
>.|TRBJ2-7|.|TRBV18
CASSPPGADYEQYF
TGTGCCAGCTCACCACCAGGGGCCGACTACGAGCAGTACTTC
>.|TRBJ2-7|.|TRBV20-1
CSASSRVSYEQYF
TGCAGTGCTAGTTCGCGAGTGTCCTACGAGCAGTACTTC
>.|TRBJ2-1|.|TRBV19
CATTGGREQFF
TGTGCCACAACCGGCGGGCGTGAGCAGTTCTTC
>.|TRBJ2-2|.|TRBV6-2/TRBV6-3
CASSWQGELFF
TGTGCCAGCAGTTGGCAGGGGGAGCTGTTTTTT
>.|TRBJ2-5|TRBD2|TRBV6-5
CASSPFSGVDREYF
TGTGCCAGCAGTCCCTTTAGCGGGGTCGATCGTGAGTACTTC
>once|TRBJ1-4|.|TRBV25-1
CASSELDGGRGEKLFF
TGTGCCAGCAGTGAATTGGACGGGGGGCGCGGTGAAAAACTGTTTTTT
>.|TRBJ1-5|.|TRBV19
CASSIGAGESQPQHF
TGTGCCAGTAGTATAGGGGCAGGGGAGTCTCAGCCCCAGCATTTT
>.|TRBJ1-4|.|TRBV21-1
CASSTDRGLSNEKLFF
TGTGCCAGCAGCACGGACAGGGGGCTCAGTAATGAAAAACTGTTTTTT
>.|TRBJ2-2|TRBD1|TRBV7-7
CASSMILPGQGAGELFF
TGTGCCAGCAGCATGATTTTACCGGGACAGGGGGCCGGGGAGCTGTTTTTT
>.|TRBJ2-7|.|TRBV10-3
CAISEPGARAYEQYF
TGTGCCATCAGTGAACCAGGCGCGCGGGCCTACGAGCAGTACTTC
>.|TRBJ1-1|TRBD1|TRBV7-2
CASSLDQGAEAFF
TGTGCCAGCAGCTTAGATCAGGGGGCTGAAGCTTTCTTT
>.|TRBJ1-3|.|TRBV11-2
CASSKYRSSGNTIYF
TGTGCCAGCAGCAAATACAGGAGCTCTGGAAACACCATATATTTT